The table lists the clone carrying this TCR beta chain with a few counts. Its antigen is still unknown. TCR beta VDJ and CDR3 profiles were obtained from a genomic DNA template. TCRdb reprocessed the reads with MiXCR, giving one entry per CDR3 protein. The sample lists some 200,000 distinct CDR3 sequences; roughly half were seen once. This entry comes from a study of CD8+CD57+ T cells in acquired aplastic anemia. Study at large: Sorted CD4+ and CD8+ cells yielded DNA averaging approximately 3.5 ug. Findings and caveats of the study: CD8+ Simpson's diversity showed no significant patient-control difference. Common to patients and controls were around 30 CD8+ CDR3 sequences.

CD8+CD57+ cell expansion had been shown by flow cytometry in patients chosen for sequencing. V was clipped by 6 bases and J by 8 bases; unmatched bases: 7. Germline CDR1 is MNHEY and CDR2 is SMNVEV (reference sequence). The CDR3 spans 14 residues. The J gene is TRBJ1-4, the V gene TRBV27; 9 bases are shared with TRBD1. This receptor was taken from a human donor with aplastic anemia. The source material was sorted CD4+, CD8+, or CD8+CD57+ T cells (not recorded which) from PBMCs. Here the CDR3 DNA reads TGTGCCAGCAGGAACCCGGGACAGGGAGAAAAACTGTTTTTT. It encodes CASRNPGQGEKLFF.